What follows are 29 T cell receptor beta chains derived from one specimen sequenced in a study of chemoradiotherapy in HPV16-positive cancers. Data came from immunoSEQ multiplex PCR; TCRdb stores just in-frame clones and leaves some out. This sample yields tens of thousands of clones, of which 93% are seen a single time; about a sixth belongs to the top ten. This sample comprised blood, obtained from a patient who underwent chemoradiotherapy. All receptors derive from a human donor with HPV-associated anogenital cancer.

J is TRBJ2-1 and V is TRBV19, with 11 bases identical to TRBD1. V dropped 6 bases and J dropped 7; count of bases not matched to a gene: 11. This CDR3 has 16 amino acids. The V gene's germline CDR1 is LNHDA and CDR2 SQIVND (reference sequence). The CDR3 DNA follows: TGTGCCAGTAGCTCCATTGTGGGACAGGGGGAAAATGAGCAGTTCTTC. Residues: CASSSIVGQGENEQFF. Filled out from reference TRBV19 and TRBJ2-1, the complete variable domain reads DGGITQSPKYLFRKEGQNVTLSCEQNLNHDAMYWYRQDPGQGLRLIYYSQIVNDFQKGDIAEGYSVSREKKESFPLTVTSAQKNPTAFYLCASSSIVGQGENEQFFGPGTRLTVL.

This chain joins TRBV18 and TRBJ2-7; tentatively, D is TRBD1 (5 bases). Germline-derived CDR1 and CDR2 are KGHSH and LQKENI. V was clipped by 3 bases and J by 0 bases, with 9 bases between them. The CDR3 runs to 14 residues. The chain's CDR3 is CASSPDTRSYEQYF. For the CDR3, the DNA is TGTGCCAGCTCACCGGACACGCGCTCCTACGAGCAGTACTTC.

The CDR3 region has the DNA TGTGCCAGCAGCTTAGGGGGACAGGGGATGGGGCCCCAGCATTTT. Translation gives CASSLGGQGMGPQHF. J is TRBJ1-5 and V is TRBV7-9, with 10 bases fitting TRBD1. Germline values: CDR1 SEHNR, CDR2 FQNEAQ (reference sequence). The CDR3 covers 15 residues. The V and J ends lost 1 base and 9 bases, in that order; junction bases with no gene match: 6.

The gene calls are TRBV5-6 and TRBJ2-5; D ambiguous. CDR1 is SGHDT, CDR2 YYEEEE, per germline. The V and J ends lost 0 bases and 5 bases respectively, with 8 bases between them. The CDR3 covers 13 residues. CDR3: CASSLGRLETQYF. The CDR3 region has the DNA TGTGCCAGCAGCTTGGGTCGCCTCGAGACCCAGTACTTC.

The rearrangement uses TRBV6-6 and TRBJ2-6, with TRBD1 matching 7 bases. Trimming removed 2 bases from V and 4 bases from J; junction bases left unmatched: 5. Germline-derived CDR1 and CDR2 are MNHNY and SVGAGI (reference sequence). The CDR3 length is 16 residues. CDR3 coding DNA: TGTGCCAGCAGTTACACCGACAGGGCCGGGGCCAACGTCCTGACTTTC. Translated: CASSYTDRAGANVLTF.

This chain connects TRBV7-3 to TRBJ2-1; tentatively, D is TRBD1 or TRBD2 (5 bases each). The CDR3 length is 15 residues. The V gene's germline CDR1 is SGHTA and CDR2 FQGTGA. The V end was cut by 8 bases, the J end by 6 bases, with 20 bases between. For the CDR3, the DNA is TGTGCCAGCGGTAAGGGACCGCAAACCTCCAATGAGCAGTTCTTC. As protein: CASGKGPQTSNEQFF.

In nucleotides, the CDR3 is TGTGCCAGCAGCAAAGACAGGGGGCAGGGGTATGGCTACACCTTC. Encoded protein: CASSKDRGQGYGYTF. The chain employs TRBV21-1 and TRBJ1-2; the DNA was not compared with TRBD1, the D call given in the table. TRBV21-1 is shown as a pseudogene. The CDR3 covers 15 residues.

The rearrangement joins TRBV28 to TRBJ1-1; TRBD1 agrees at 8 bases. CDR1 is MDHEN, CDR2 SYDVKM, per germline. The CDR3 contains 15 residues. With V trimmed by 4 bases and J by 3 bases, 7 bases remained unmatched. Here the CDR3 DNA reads TGTGCCAGCAGTTCTCCTCAGGGGGCGCACACTGAAGCTTTCTTT. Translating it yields CASSSPQGAHTEAFF.

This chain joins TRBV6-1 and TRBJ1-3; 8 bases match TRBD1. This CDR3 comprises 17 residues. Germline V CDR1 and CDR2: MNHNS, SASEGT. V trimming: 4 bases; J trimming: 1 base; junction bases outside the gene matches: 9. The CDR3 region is CASSGDRGIHSGNTIYF. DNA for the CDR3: TGTGCCAGCAGTGGAGACAGGGGAATTCATTCTGGAAACACCATATATTTT.

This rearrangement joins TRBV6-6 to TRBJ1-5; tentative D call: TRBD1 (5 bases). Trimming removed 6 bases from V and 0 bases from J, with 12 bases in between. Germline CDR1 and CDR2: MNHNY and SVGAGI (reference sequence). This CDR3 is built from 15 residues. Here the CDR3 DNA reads TGTGCCAGCAGCCAAGGGGAAATTAGCAATCAGCCCCAGCATTTT. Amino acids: CASSQGEISNQPQHF.

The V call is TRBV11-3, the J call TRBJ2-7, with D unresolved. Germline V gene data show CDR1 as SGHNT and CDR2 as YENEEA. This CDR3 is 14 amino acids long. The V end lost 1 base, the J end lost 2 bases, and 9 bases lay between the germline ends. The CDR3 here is CASSLGPGPYEQYF. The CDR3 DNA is TGTGCCAGCAGCTTAGGGCCAGGCCCCTACGAGCAGTACTTC.

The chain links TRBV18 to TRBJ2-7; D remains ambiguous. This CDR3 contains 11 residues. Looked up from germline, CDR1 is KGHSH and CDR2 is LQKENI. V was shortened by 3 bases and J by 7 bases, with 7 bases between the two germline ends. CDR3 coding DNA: TGTGCCAGCTCACCCGGAGAGGAGCAGTACTTC. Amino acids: CASSPGEEQYF. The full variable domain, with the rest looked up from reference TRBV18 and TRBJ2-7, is NAGVMQNPRHLVRRRGQEARLRCSPMKGHSHVYWYRQLPEEGLKFMVYLQKENIIDESGMPKERFSAEFPKEGPSILRIQQVVRGDSAAYFCASSPGEEQYFGPGTRLTVT.

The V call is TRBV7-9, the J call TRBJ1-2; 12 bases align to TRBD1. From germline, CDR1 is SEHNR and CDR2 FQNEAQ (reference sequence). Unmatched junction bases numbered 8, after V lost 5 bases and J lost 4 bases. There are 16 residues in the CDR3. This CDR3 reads CASSPGGTGGGYGYTF. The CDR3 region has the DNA TGTGCCAGCAGCCCTGGGGGGACAGGGGGCGGCTATGGCTACACCTTC.

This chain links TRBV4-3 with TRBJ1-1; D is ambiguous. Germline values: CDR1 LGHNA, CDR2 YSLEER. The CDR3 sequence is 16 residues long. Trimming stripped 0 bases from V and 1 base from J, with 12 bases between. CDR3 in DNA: TGCGCCAGCAGCCAAGAATCCCGCCAGAAGAACACTGAAGCTTTCTTT. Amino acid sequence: CASSQESRQKNTEAFF.

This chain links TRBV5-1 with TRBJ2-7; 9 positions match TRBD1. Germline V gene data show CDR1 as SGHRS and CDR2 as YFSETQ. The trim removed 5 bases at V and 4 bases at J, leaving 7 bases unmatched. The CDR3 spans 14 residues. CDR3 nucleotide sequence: TGCGCCAGCAGGTCCGGGACAGGGTTTTACGAGCAGTACTTC. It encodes CASRSGTGFYEQYF.

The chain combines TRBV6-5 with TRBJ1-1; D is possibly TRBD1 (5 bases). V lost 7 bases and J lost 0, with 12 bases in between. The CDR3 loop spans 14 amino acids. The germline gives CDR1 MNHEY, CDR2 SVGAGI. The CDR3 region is CASIPGGVNTEAFF. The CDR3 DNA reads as TGTGCCAGCATCCCGGGGGGAGTGAACACTGAAGCTTTCTTT.

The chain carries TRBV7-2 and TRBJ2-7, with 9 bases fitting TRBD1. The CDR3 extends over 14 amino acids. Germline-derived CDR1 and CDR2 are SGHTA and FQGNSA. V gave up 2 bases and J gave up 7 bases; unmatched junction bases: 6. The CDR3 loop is CASSLYWDREEQYF. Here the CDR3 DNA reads TGTGCCAGCAGCTTATATTGGGACAGGGAGGAGCAGTACTTC.

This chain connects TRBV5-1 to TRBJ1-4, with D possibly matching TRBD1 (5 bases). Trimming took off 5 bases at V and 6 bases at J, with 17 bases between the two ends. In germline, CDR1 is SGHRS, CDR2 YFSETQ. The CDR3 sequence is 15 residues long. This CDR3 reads CASRTPGGADEKLFF. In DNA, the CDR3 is TGCGCCAGCAGGACCCCGGGAGGGGCGGATGAAAAACTGTTTTTT.

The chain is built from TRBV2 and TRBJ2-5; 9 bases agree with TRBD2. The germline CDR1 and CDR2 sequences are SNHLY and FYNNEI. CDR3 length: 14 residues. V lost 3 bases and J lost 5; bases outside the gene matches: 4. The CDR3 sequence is CASSEGTSYETQYF. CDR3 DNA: TGTGCCAGCAGTGAGGGGACTAGCTATGAGACCCAGTACTTC. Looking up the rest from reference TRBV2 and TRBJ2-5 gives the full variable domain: EPEVTQTPSHQVTQMGQEVILRCVPISNHLYFYWYRQILGQKVEFLVSFYNNEISEKSEIFDDQFSVERPDGSNFTLKIRSTKLEDSAMYFCASSEGTSYETQYFGPGTRLLVL.

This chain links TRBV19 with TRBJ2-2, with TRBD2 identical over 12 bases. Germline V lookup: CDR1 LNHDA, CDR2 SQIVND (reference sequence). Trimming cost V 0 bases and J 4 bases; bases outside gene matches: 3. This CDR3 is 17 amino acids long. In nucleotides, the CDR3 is TGTGCCAGTAGTATAGAGGCTAGCGGGGGGGTCACCGGGGAGCTGTTTTTT. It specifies CASSIEASGGVTGELFF.

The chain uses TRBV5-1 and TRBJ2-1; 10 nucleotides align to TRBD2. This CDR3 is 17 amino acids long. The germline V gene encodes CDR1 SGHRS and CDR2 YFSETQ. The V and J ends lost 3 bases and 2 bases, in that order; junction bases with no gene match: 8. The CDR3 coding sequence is TGCGCCAGCAGCTCCGCCCCGCTAGCGGGGGCCTACAATGAGCAGTTCTTC. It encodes CASSSAPLAGAYNEQFF.

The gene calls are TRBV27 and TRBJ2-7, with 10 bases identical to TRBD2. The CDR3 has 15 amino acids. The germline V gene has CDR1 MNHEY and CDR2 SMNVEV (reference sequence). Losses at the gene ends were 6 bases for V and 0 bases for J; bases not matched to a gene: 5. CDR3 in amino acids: CASSHGTSASYEQYF. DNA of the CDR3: TGTGCCAGCAGCCACGGGACTAGCGCCTCCTACGAGCAGTACTTC.

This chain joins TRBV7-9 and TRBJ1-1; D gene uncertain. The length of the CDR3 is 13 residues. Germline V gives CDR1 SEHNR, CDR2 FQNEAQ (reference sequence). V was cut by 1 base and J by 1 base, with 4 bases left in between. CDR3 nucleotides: TGTGCCAGCAGCTTAGAGGGGAACACTGAAGCTTTCTTT. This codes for CASSLEGNTEAFF.

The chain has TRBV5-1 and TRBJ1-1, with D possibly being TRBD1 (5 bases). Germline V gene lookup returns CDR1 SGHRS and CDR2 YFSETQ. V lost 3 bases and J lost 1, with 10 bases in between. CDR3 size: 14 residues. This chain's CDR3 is CASSWGGANTEAFF. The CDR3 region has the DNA TGCGCCAGCAGCTGGGGTGGGGCGAACACTGAAGCTTTCTTT.

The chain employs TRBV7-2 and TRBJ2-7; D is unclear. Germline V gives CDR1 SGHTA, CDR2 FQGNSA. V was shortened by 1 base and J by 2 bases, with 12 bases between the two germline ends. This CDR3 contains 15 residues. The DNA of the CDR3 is TGTGCCAGCAGCTTAGGGGTGAGGCCTACCTACGAGCAGTACTTC. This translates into CASSLGVRPTYEQYF.

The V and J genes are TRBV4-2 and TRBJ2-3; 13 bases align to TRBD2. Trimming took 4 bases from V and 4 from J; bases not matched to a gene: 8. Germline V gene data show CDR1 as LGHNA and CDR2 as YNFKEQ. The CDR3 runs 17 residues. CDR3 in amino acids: CASSLRTSGGGSDTQYF. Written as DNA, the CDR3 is TGTGCCAGCAGCCTCCGGACTAGCGGGGGTGGGTCAGATACGCAGTATTTT.

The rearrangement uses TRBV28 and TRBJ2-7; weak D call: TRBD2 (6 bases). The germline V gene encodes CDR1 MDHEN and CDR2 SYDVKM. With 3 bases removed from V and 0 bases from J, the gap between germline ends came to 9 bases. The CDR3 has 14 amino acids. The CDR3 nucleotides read TGTGCCAGCAGTTTCTTGGGGGGCTCCTACGAGCAGTACTTC. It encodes CASSFLGGSYEQYF. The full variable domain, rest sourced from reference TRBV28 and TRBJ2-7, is DVKVTQSSRYLVKRTGEKVFLECVQDMDHENMFWYRQDPGLGLRLIYFSYDVKMKEKGDIPEGYSVSREKKERFSLILESASTNQTSMYLCASSFLGGSYEQYFGPGTRLTVT.

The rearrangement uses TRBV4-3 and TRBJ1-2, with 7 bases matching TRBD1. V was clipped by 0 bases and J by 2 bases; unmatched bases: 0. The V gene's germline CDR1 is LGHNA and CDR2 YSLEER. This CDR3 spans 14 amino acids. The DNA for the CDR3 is TGCGCCAGCAGCCAAGACAGGGGGAACTATGGCTACACCTTC. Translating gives CASSQDRGNYGYTF.

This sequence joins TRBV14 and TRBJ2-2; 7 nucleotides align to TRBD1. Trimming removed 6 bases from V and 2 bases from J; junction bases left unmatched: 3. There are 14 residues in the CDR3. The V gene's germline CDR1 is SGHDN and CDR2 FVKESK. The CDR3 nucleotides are TGTGCCAGCAGGACAGGGTCAAACACCGGGGAGCTGTTTTTT. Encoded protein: CASRTGSNTGELFF.